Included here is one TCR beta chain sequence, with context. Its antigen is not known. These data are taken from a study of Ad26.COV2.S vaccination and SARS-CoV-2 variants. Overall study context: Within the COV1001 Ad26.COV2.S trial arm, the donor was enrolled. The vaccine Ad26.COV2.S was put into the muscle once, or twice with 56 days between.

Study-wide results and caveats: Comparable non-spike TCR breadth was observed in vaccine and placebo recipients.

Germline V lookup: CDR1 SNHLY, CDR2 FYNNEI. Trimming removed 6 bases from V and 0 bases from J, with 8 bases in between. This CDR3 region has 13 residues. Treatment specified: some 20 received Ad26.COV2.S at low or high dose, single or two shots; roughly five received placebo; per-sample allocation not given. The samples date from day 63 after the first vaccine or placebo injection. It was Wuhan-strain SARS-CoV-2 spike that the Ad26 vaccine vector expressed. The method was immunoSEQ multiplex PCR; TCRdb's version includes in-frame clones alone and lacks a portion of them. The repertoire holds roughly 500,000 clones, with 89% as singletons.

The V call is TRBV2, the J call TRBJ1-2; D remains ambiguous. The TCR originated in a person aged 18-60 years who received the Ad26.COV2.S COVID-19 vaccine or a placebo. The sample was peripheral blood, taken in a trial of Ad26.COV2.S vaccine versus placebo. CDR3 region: CASRNSTNYGYTF. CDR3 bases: TGTGCCAGCAGGAATTCCACTAACTATGGCTACACCTTC.